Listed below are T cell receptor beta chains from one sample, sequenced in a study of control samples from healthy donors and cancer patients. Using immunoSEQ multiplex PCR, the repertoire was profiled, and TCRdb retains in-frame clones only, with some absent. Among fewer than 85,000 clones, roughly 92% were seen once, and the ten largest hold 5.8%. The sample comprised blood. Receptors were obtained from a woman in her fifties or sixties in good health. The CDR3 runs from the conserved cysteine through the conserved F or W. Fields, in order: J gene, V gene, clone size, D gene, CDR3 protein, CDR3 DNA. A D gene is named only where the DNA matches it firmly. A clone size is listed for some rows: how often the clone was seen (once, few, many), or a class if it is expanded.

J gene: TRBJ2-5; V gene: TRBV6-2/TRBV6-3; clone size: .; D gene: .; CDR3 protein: CASSLEGGKETQYF; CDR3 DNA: TGTGCCAGCAGTTTGGAGGGCGGAAAAGAGACCCAGTACTTC
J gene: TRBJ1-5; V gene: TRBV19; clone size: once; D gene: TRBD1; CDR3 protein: CASSNRQGAGNQPQHF; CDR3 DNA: TGTGCCAGTAGTAACAGACAGGGGGCGGGCAATCAGCCCCAGCATTTT
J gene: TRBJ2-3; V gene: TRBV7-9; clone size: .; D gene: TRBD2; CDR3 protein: CASSLAGRLAGGGTDTQYF; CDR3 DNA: TGTGCCAGCAGCTTAGCGGGGAGACTAGCGGGAGGCGGGACAGATACGCAGTATTTT
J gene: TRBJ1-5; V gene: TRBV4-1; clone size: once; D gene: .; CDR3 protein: CASSQDPSGDQPQHF; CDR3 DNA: TGCGCCAGCAGCCAAGATCCTTCCGGGGATCAGCCCCAGCATTTT
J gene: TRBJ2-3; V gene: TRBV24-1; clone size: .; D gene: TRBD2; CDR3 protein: CATSDRPSGRPDTQYF; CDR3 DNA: TGTGCCACCAGTGACCGACCTAGCGGGAGACCAGATACGCAGTATTTT
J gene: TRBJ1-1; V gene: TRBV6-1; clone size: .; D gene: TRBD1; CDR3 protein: CASSEAGQGKIVRTEAFF; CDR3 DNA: TGTGCCAGCAGTGAAGCGGGACAGGGAAAAATTGTGAGGACTGAAGCTTTCTTT
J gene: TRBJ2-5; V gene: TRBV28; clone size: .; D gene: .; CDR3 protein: CASSRGITGETQYF; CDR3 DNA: TGTGCCAGCAGTCGTGGGATAACGGGAGAGACCCAGTACTTC
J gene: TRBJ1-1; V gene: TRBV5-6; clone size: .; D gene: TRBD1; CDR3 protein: CASSDTGTVGTEAFF; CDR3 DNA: TGTGCCAGCAGCGACACCGGGACAGTGGGCACTGAAGCTTTCTTT
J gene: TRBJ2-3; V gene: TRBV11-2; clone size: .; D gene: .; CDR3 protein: CASIPWRGGTDTQYF; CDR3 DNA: TGTGCCAGCATCCCATGGAGGGGGGGAACAGATACGCAGTATTTT
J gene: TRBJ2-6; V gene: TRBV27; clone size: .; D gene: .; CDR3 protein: CASSPNSGANVLTF; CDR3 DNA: TGTGCCAGCAGTCCGAACTCTGGGGCCAACGTCCTGACTTTC
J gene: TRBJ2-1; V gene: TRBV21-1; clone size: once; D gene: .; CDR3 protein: CASRGMGAGGGNEQFF; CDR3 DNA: TGTGCCAGCAGGGGAATGGGGGCAGGGGGAGGCAATGAGCAGTTCTTC
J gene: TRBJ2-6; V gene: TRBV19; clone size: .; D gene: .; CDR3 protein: CATQRGPGANVLTF; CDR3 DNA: TGTGCCACCCAGAGGGGCCCTGGGGCCAACGTCCTGACTTTC
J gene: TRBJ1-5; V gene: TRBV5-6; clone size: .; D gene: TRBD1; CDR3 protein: CASSHRGYNQPQHF; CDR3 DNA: TGTGCCAGCAGCCACAGGGGTTACAATCAGCCCCAGCATTTT